The table lists the clone carrying this TCR beta chain with many counts. Unique molecular identifiers were incorporated into the prepared TCRbeta library. Each CDR3 protein is one row after TCRdb ran MiXCR on the PCR reads. The table lists some 530,000 distinct CDR3 sequences, approximately 12% of them singletons. The ends were cut back, 6 bases at V and 0 bases at J, with 8 bases in the middle. There are 14 residues in the CDR3. Germline loops: CDR1 KGHDR, CDR2 SFDVKD. This sample is drawn from a study of T-cell reconstitution after alpha-beta-depleted transplantation in children. The sequence came from a human donor who donated a stem cell graft to a child with combined immunodeficiency. The chain carries TRBV24-1 and TRBJ2-1, with D unresolved. The sample consisted of PBMCs from the stem cell graft donor, taken from the stem cell graft. The CDR3 here is CATSTVSSYNEQFF. CDR3 bases: TGTGCCACCAGTACAGTTAGCTCCTACAATGAGCAGTTCTTC.